This entry lists 27 T cell receptor beta chains sequenced from one sample in a study of T cell repertoires in aging, cancer and after chemotherapy (dated by TCRdb to between 2018 and 2021). Data came from an Illumina MiSeq. Using a mixed TRB-A/B primer pool, multiplex touch-down PCR amplified rearranged TRB sequences covering the V, D and J segments. TCRdb passed the public sequencing reads through fastp at Q25 and MiXCR, retaining productive beta sequences. Every distinct CDR3 protein forms one entry, paired with its most common genes and DNA. The sample table lists 4,500 to 5,000 distinct CDR3 sequences, roughly 20% of them with a count of one. Around 9.3% of the sample is in the top ten clones. Genomic DNA extracted from peripheral blood, rather than sorted cells or RNA, was used as the source for amplification of TCR beta rearrangements. Material: blood. The source of these receptors is a human donor in good health. The donor label of this sample is uncertain.

By share, this clonotype counts as medium-sized. The rearrangement uses TRBV19 and TRBJ2-7; tentatively, D is TRBD2 (6 bases). This CDR3 is 14 amino acids long. Trimming took off 6 bases at V and 2 bases at J, with 14 bases between the two ends. Germline V lookup: CDR1 LNHDA, CDR2 SQIVND (reference sequence). DNA for the CDR3: TGTGCCAGTAGCACGGGACTCCGGGCCTACGAGCAGTACTTC. Its translation is CASSTGLRAYEQYF.

This clonotype was found a few times. CDR3 amino acids: CSARPGGLAGGVSTDTQYF. The CDR3 DNA follows: TGCAGTGCTAGACCCGGGGGGCTAGCGGGGGGGGTTAGCACAGATACGCAGTATTTT. The chain joins TRBV20-1 to TRBJ2-3, with 12 bases that match TRBD2. The trim removed 2 bases at V and 0 bases at J, leaving 12 bases unmatched. The CDR3 runs to 19 residues. Germline assignment: CDR1 DFQATT and CDR2 SNEGSKA (reference sequence).

This clonotype occurred a few times. For the CDR3, the DNA is TGTGCCACCAGTGACCTTCGATACGGCGGGATTACCGGGGAGCTGTTTTTT. This codes for CATSDLRYGGITGELFF. The rearrangement uses TRBV24-1 and TRBJ2-2, with D perhaps matching TRBD2 (6 bases). Trimming took 4 bases from V and 5 from J, leaving 19 bases between them. CDR3 length: 17 amino acids. Germline CDR1 is KGHDR and CDR2 is SFDVKD.

The chain links TRBV7-9 to TRBJ2-1; D tentatively reads TRBD1 or TRBD2 (7 bases each). The CDR3 loop spans 14 amino acids. The ends were cut back, 5 bases at V and 4 bases at J, with 12 bases in the middle. Germline V CDR1 and CDR2: SEHNR, FQNEAQ (reference sequence). CDR3 residues: CASSLQGGYNEQFF. CDR3 sequence (DNA): TGTGCCAGCAGCCTTCAGGGGGGGTACAATGAGCAGTTCTTC.

In this sample, this clonotype is medium-sized. CDR3 in amino acids: CASSSRGANVLTF. Written as DNA, the CDR3 is TGTGCCAGCAGCTCCCGGGGGGCCAACGTCCTGACTTTC. The gene calls are TRBV11-1 and TRBJ2-6; D gene uncertain. Germline CDR1 and CDR2: SGHAT and FQDESV (reference sequence). The CDR3 extends over 13 amino acids. V was cut by 4 bases and J by 4 bases, with 5 bases left in between. Complete variable domain (other parts from reference TRBV11-1 and TRBJ2-6): EAEVAQSPRYKITEKSQAVAFWCDPISGHATLYWYRQILGQGPELLVQFQDESVVDDSQLPKDRFSAERLKGVDSTLKIQPAELGDSAMYLCASSSRGANVLTFGAGSRLTVL.

In this sample, this clonotype is medium-sized. The CDR3 reads CASSTGNDDTIYF. The DNA of the CDR3 is TGTGCCAGCAGTACAGGGAACGATGACACCATATATTTT. V is TRBV6-6 and J is TRBJ1-3, with D maybe TRBD1 (6 bases). Germline CDR1 reads MNHNY; CDR2 reads SVGAGI (reference sequence). V was clipped by 5 bases and J by 8 bases, with 13 bases between them. CDR3 size: 13 residues.

For this clonotype: A read error may produce the germline difference seen at one junction end. V and J are TRBV2 and TRBJ1-2; 9 bases agree with TRBD1. The CDR3 is 13 residues long. CDR1 is SNHLY and CDR2 is FYNNEI in the germline V gene. The CDR3 DNA reads as TGTGCCATCAGTGGACAGGGGTCTTATGGCTACACCTTC. Protein: CAISGQGSYGYTF.

This clonotype is classed as medium-sized. The rearrangement uses TRBV15 and TRBJ2-1, with a weak D call TRBD1 (6 bases). The CDR3 contains 13 residues. Deletions cut 3 bases from V and 6 bases from J, with 9 bases between. Germline V gives CDR1 LNHNV, CDR2 YYDKDF (reference sequence). The CDR3, as DNA: TGTGCCACCAGCAGGAACAGGGTCAATGAGCAGTTCTTC. Translation gives CATSRNRVNEQFF.

The rearrangement uses TRBV6-4 and TRBJ2-5; D not certain. The ends were cut back, 2 bases at V and 5 bases at J, with 9 bases in the middle. The CDR3 has 13 amino acids. Germline CDR1 reads MRHNA; CDR2 reads SNTAGT. The CDR3 DNA follows: TGTGCCAGCAGTGACCAGCCGGAGGAGACCCAGTACTTC. Amino acid sequence: CASSDQPEETQYF.

In this sample, this clonotype turned up a few times. This sequence joins TRBV6-4 and TRBJ2-3; TRBD2 agrees at 10 bases. There are 15 residues in the CDR3. Germline CDR1 and CDR2: MRHNA and SNTAGT. With 3 bases clipped from V and 9 bases from J, the junction kept 9 bases outside the gene matches. The CDR3 bases are TGTGCCAGCAGTGAGCAGAGCGGGGGGGCAAGGACGCAGTATTTT. This translates into CASSEQSGGARTQYF.

This clonotype showed up just a few times. The J gene is TRBJ1-5, the V gene TRBV27, with TRBD1 matching over 7 bases. Germline CDR1 reads MNHEY; CDR2 reads SMNVEV (reference sequence). The J segment lost 3 bases and the V segment lost 7 bases, leaving 6 bases of the junction unmatched. The CDR3 extends over 14 amino acids. Written as DNA, the CDR3 is TGTGCCAGCATGGCCGGGACAGACAATCAGCCCCAGCATTTT. Its translation: CASMAGTDNQPQHF.

The rearrangement links TRBV28 to TRBJ1-1; D is perhaps TRBD1 (5 bases). This CDR3 spans 14 amino acids. Germline V gene lookup returns CDR1 MDHEN and CDR2 SYDVKM. Trimming removed 4 bases at V and 5 bases at J, with 14 bases between. For the CDR3, the DNA is TGTGCCAGCAGTTACGGGACGGGGTGGACTGAAGCTTTCTTT. Protein sequence: CASSYGTGWTEAFF.

The CDR3 loop is CASSDGTSASYEQYF. For the CDR3, the DNA is TGTGCCAGCAGCGACGGGACTAGCGCCTCCTACGAGCAGTACTTC. The V gene is TRBV9, the J gene TRBJ2-7, with 10 bases identical to TRBD2. Germline V lookup: CDR1 SGDLS, CDR2 YYNGEE. The CDR3 spans 15 residues. V gave up 3 bases and J gave up 0 bases; unmatched junction bases: 3.

Points on this clonotype: This may be a read error: a much more frequent sequence differs by one nucleotide. This chain connects TRBV29-1 to TRBJ2-6; 7 nucleotides line up with TRBD2. The CDR3 extends over 15 amino acids. Trimming cost V 0 bases and J 4 bases; bases outside gene matches: 3. Germline V gene sequence: CDR1 SQVTM, CDR2 ANQGSEA. The CDR3 DNA sequence: TGCAGCGTTGAAGAGGGGGGGGGGGGGGCCAACGTCCTGACTTTC. This sequence encodes CSVEEGGGGANVLTF.

The rearrangement uses TRBV10-3 and TRBJ2-3, with 8 nucleotides matching TRBD2. Unmatched junction bases numbered 10, after V lost 8 bases and J lost 6 bases. CDR1 is ENHRY, CDR2 SYGVKD, per germline. The CDR3 extends over 14 amino acids. CDR3 nucleotides: TGTGCCATCTGGGAGGCGGGGGGTGGGGATACGCAGTATTTT. It codes for CAIWEAGGGDTQYF.

This clonotype came up many times. This chain links TRBV27 with TRBJ2-7; D possibly uses TRBD1 or TRBD2 (5 bases each). The V gene's germline CDR1 is MNHEY and CDR2 SMNVEV (reference sequence). CDR3 size: 14 residues. V was cut by 4 bases and J by 3 bases, with 13 bases left in between. CDR3 loop: CASSSWGRIYEQYF. In DNA, the CDR3 is TGTGCCAGCAGTTCGTGGGGGAGAATCTACGAGCAGTACTTC.

The chain has TRBV7-3 and TRBJ2-7; 7 nucleotides match TRBD2. Per germline, CDR1 SGHTA and CDR2 FQGTGA. CDR3 length: 15 amino acids. The CDR3 sequence: CVRSLGRAGLREQYF. CDR3 nucleotide sequence: TGTGTCAGAAGCTTGGGACGGGCGGGACTACGCGAGCAGTACTTC.

This clonotype rates as medium-sized (0.01 to 0.1%). CDR3 bases: TGTGCCAGCAGTCCAAACGACAGGGGGCCAGAGACCCAGTACTTC. This sequence encodes CASSPNDRGPETQYF. The rearrangement joins TRBV14 to TRBJ2-5; 10 nucleotides agree with TRBD1. CDR1 is SGHDN, CDR2 FVKESK, per germline. V gave up 6 bases and J gave up 4 bases; unmatched junction bases: 8. The CDR3 is 15 amino acids.

A word on this clonotype: One junction end does not reproduce the germline sequence, and a read error may be involved. The chain joins TRBV20-1 to TRBJ2-7, with D perhaps TRBD2 (5 bases). Germline CDR1 reads DFQATT; CDR2 reads SNEGSKA (reference sequence). This CDR3 has 14 residues. DNA of the CDR3: TGCAGTGCCTCCGGGGTAGAGGGCTCCCACGAGCAGTACTTC. This gives the protein CSASGVEGSHEQYF.

This CDR3 is CSAATAGIIYEQYF. DNA for the CDR3: TGCAGTGCCGCGACGGCGGGGATCATCTACGAGCAGTACTTC. The rearrangement uses TRBV20-1 and TRBJ2-7, with a possible D match to TRBD2 (6 bases). Trimming took 6 bases from V and 3 from J, leaving 18 bases between them. Germline CDR1 DFQATT, CDR2 SNEGSKA (reference sequence). CDR3 length equals 14 residues.

By sample share, this clonotype is medium-sized. V gene TRBV19 combines with J gene TRBJ2-3; no reliable D call. The CDR3 spans 14 residues. V lost 5 bases to trimming and J lost 2 bases, with 11 bases between them. Germline CDR1 reads LNHDA; CDR2 reads SQIVND (reference sequence). This CDR3 reads CASSVGRATDTQYF. The DNA of the CDR3 is TGTGCCAGTAGTGTAGGCAGAGCCACAGATACGCAGTATTTT.

This clonotype was recorded a few times. This rearrangement joins TRBV18 to TRBJ1-1; D remains ambiguous. CDR1 is KGHSH and CDR2 is LQKENI in the germline V gene. The CDR3 is made up of 13 amino acids. Trimming took 5 bases from V and 5 from J, leaving 12 bases between them. DNA for the CDR3: TGTGCCAGCTCAAGGGTCGGGATTACTGAAGCTTTCTTT. Protein: CASSRVGITEAFF.

This clonotype rates as medium-sized. The V gene is TRBV27, the J gene TRBJ1-1; 7 bases are a match to TRBD1. CDR3 length equals 12 residues. The germline V gene encodes CDR1 MNHEY and CDR2 SMNVEV (reference sequence). After removal of 7 bases from V and 4 bases from J, the junction contained 3 bases not matched to a gene. The CDR3 sequence: CASKTGFTEAFF. CDR3 DNA sequence: TGTGCCAGCAAGACAGGGTTCACTGAAGCTTTCTTT.

In its sample, this clonotype is medium-sized (0.01 to 0.1%). The chain uses TRBV19 and TRBJ2-5, with D tentatively TRBD2 (6 bases). The CDR3 spans 13 residues. Trimming pared 11 bases from V and 5 bases from J, leaving 18 bases between. The germline V gene encodes CDR1 LNHDA and CDR2 SQIVND (reference sequence). CDR3 nucleotides: TGTGCCGAACCGGGACTCCCCAGGGAGACCCAGTACTTC. Amino acid sequence: CAEPGLPRETQYF.

For this clonotype: The DNA is left out, because the CDR3 cannot be placed on it with certainty; the CDR3 is given as TCRdb lists it. The gene calls are TRBV7-5 and TRBJ2-7; no DNA check was done on the table's D call, TRBD1. TRBV7-5 represents a pseudogene. The CDR3 sequence runs 17 residues, both termini included. This CDR3 is CISVPAASKRTGYEQYF.

The V and J genes are TRBV6-4 and TRBJ1-1, with a possible D match to TRBD1 (5 bases). V was cut by 4 bases and J by 1 base, with 13 bases left in between. CDR1 MRHNA and CDR2 SNTAGT come from the germline V gene. The CDR3 is made up of 15 amino acids. This CDR3 reads CASSGWGGPNTEAFF. CDR3 in DNA: TGTGCCAGCAGTGGTTGGGGCGGGCCGAACACTGAAGCTTTCTTT.

This clonotype is medium-sized. The chain employs TRBV6-5 and TRBJ2-7, with a weak D call TRBD1 (6 bases). V lost 10 bases and J 1 base, leaving 14 bases between the germline ends. Germline values: CDR1 MNHEY, CDR2 SVGAGI. The CDR3 spans 13 residues. CDR3 amino acids: CATTRDNSYEQYF. Written as DNA, the CDR3 is TGTGCCACCACCCGGGACAATTCCTACGAGCAGTACTTC.